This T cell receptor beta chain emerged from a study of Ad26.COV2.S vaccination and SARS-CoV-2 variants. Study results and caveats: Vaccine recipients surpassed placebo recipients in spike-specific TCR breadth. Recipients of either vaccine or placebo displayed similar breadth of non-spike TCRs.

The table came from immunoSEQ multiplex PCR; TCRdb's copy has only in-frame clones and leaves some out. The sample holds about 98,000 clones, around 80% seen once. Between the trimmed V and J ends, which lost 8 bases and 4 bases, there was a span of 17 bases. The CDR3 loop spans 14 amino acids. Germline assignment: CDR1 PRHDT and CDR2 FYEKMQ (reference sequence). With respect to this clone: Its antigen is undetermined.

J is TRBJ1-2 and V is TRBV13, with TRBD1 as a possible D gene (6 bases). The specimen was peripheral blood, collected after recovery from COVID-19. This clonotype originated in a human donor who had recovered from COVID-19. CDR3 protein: CASDQGMASYGYTF. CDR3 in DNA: TGTGCCAGCGATCAGGGGATGGCGAGCTATGGCTACACCTTC.